This T cell receptor (beta chain) was retrieved from a study of beta chain features in type 1 diabetes. Across the study: The patient and healthy donor groups were comparable for age, gender and cell yields.

Expressed TCRB transcripts were sequenced after all isolated RNA was converted to cDNA. Roughly 3.6 million reads were obtained on average from naive, central memory and regulatory T cell samples. The data were produced by immunoSEQ multiplex PCR, yet TCRdb's version contains in-frame clones alone and is incomplete. The sample lists 240,000 or so clones; 11% to 15% were seen once. The V end lost 2 bases, the J end lost 0 bases, and 8 bases lay between the germline ends. Germline loops: CDR1 SGDLS, CDR2 YYNGEE. CDR3 length equals 14 residues. Notes on the study in general: Type 1 diabetes patients had moderately but significantly shorter TCRB CDR3s in all four CD4+ subsets.

As for this clone: Its target is unknown.

The sequence derives from a man aged 25 to 40 with type 1 diabetes. Sequencing was carried out using naive CD4+ T cells from blood. The chain couples TRBV9 to TRBJ1-1, with TRBD1 as a possible D gene (5 bases). Here the CDR3 DNA reads TGTGCCAGCAGCGTGACAGTTATGAACACTGAAGCTTTCTTT. Protein sequence: CASSVTVMNTEAFF.